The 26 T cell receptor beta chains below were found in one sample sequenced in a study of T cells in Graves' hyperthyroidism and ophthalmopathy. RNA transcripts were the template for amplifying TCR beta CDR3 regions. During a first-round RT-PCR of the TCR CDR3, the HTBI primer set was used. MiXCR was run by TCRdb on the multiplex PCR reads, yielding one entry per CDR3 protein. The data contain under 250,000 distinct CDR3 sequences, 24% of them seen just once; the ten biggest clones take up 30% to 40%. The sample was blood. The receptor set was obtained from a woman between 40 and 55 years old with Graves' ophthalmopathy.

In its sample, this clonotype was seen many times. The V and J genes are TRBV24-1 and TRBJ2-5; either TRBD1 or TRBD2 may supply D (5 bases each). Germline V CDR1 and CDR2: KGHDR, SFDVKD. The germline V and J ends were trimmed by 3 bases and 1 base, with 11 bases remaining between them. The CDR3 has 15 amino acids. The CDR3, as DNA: TGTGCCACCAGTGATGCCAGGGACCTCCAAGAGACCCAGTACTTC. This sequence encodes CATSDARDLQETQYF.

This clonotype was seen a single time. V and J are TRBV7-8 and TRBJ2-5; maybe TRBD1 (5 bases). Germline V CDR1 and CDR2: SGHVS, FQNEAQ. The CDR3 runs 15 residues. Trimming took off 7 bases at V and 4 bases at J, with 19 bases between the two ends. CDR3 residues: CASMNYPGSTETQYF. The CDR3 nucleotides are TGTGCCAGCATGAACTACCCAGGGTCTACAGAGACCCAGTACTTC.

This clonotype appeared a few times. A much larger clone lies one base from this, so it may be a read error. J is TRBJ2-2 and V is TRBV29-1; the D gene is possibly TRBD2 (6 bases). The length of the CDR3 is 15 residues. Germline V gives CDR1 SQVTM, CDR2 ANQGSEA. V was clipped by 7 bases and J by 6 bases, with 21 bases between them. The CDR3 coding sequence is TGCAGCGCCCAACCGAACGGGGGAAGGGCCGGGGAGCTGTTTTTT. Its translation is CSAQPNGGRAGELFF.

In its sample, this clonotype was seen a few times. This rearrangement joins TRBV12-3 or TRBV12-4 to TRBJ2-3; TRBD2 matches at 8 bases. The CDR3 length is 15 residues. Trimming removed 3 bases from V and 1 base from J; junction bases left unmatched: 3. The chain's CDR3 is CASSFAGGGTDTQYF. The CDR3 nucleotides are TGTGCCAGCAGTTTTGCGGGAGGAGGCACAGATACGCAGTATTTT.

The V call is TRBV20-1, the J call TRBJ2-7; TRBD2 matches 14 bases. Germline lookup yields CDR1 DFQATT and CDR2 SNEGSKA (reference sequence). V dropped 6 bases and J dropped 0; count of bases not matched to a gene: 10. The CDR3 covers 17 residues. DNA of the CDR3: TGCAGTGCCCCGACTAGCGGGAGGGTCTCCAGCTCCTACGAGCAGTACTTC. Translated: CSAPTSGRVSSSYEQYF.

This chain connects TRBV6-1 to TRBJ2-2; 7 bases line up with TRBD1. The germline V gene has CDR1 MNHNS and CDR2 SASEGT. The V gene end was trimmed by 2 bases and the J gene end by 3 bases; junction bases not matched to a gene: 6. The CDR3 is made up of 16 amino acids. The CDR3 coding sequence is TGTGCCAGCAGTGAACGACAGGGATGGGACACCGGGGAGCTGTTTTTT. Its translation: CASSERQGWDTGELFF.

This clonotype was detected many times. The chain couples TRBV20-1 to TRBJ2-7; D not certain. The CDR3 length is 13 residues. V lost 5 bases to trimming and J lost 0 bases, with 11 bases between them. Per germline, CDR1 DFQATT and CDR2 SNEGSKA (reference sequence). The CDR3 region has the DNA TGCAGTGCTCCGACTGAGAGCTCCTACGAGCAGTACTTC. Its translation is CSAPTESSYEQYF.

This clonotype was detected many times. CDR3 sequence reads: CASSYSSGRTEAFF. The CDR3 nucleotides are TGTGCCAGCAGTTACTCGTCAGGGCGTACTGAAGCTTTCTTT. This chain uses TRBV6-5 with TRBJ1-1, with a tentative D call TRBD1 (5 bases). The CDR3 contains 14 residues. The germline V gene encodes CDR1 MNHEY and CDR2 SVGAGI. V lost 0 bases and J 5 bases, leaving 10 bases between the germline ends.

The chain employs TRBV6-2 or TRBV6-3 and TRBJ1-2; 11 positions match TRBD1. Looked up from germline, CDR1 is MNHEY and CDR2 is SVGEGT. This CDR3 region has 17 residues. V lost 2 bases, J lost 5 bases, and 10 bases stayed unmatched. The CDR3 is CASSYRRTGGEGYGYTF. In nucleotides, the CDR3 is TGTGCCAGCAGTTACCGGAGGACAGGGGGCGAGGGATATGGCTACACCTTC.

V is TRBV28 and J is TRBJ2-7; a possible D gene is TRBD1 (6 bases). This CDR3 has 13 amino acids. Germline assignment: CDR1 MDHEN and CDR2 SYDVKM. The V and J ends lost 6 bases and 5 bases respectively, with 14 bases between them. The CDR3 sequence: CASSHRVSNEQYF. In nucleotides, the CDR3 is TGTGCCAGCAGCCACAGGGTTTCAAACGAGCAGTACTTC. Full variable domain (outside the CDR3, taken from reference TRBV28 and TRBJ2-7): DVKVTQSSRYLVKRTGEKVFLECVQDMDHENMFWYRQDPGLGLRLIYFSYDVKMKEKGDIPEGYSVSREKKERFSLILESASTNQTSMYLCASSHRVSNEQYFGPGTRLTVT.

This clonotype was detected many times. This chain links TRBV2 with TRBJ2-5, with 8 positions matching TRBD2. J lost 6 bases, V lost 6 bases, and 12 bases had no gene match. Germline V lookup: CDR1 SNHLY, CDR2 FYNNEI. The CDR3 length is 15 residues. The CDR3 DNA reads TGTGCCAGCAGAGAGATAGCGGGAAAGGGTCAGACCCAGTACTTC. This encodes CASREIAGKGQTQYF.

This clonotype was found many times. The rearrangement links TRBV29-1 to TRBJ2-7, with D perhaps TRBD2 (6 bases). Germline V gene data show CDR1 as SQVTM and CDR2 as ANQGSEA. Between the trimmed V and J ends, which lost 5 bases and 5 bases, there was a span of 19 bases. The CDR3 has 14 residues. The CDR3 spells CSVFLSGYGDEQYF. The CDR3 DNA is TGCAGCGTTTTCCTAAGCGGGTACGGTGACGAGCAGTACTTC.

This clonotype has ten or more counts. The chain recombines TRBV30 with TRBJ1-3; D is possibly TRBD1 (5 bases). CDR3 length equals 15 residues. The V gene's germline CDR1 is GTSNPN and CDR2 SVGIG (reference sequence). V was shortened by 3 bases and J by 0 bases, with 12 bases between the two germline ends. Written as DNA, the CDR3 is TGTGCCTGGAGGAGAAATACAGGCTCTGGAAACACCATATATTTT. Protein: CAWRRNTGSGNTIYF.

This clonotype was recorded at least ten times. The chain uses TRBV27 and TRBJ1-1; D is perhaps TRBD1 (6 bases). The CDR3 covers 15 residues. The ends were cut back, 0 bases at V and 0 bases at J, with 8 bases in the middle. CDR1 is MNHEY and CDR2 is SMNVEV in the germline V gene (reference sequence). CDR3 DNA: TGTGCCAGCAGTTTATCGCCAGGGGTGAACACTGAAGCTTTCTTT. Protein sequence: CASSLSPGVNTEAFF.

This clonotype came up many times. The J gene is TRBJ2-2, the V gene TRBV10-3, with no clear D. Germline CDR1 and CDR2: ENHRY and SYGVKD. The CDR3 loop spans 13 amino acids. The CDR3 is CASSPQFPGELFF. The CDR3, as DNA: TGTGCGAGCTCGCCACAATTCCCCGGGGAGCTGTTTTTT.

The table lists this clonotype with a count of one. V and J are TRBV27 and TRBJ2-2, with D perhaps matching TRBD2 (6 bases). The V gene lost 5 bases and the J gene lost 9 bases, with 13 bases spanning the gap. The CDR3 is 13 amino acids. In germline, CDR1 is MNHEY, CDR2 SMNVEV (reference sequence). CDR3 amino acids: CASSLTSRWELFF. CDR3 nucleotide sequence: TGTGCCAGCAGTCTGACTAGTCGATGGGAGCTGTTTTTT.

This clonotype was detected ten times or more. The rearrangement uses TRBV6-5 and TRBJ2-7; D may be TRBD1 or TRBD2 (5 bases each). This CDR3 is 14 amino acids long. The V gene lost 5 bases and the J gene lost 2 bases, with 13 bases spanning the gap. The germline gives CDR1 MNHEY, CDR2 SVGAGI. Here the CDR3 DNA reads TGTGCCAGCAGTCGTACCGGGACGGCCTACGAGCAGTACTTC. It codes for CASSRTGTAYEQYF.

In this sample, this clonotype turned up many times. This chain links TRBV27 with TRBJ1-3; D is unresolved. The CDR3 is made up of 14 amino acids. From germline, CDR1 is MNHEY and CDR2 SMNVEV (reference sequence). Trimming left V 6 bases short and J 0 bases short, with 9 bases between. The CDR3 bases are TGTGCCAGCAGCCCGTTTAGCTCTGGAAACACCATATATTTT. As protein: CASSPFSSGNTIYF.

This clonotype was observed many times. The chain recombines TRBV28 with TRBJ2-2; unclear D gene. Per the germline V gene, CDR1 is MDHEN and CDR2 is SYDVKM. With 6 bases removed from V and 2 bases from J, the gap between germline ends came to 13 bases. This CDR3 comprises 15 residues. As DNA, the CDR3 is TGTGCCAGCAGCCTCAACCCACCTAACACCGGGGAGCTGTTTTTT. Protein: CASSLNPPNTGELFF.

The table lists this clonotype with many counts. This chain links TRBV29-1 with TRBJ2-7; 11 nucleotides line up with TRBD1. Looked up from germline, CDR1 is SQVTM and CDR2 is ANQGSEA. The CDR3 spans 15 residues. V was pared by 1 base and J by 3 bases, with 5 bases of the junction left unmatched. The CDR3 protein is CSVEAEGTGGYEQYF. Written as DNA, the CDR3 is TGCAGCGTTGAAGCAGAGGGGACAGGGGGCTACGAGCAGTACTTC.

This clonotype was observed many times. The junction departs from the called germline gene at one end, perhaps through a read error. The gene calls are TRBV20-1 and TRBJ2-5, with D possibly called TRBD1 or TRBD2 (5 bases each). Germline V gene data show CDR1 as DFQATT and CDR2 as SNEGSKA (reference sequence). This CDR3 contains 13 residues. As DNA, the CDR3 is TGCAGTGCGAGAGGGACGGAGGAGGAGACCCAGTACTTC. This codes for CSARGTEEETQYF.

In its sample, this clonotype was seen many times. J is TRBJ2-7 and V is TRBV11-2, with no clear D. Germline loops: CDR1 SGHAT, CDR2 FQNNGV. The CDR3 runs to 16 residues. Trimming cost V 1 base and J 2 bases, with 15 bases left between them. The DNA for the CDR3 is TGTGCCAGCAGCTTAGTACCGGGTAGTACTCCCTACGAGCAGTACTTC. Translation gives CASSLVPGSTPYEQYF.

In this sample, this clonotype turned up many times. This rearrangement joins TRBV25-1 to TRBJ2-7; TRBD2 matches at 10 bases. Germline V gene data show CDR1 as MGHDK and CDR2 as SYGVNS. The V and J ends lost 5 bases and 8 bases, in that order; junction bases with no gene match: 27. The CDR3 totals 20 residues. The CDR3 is CASSHRVQVPTSGSPVKQYF. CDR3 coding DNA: TGTGCCAGCAGTCATAGGGTCCAGGTCCCGACTAGCGGGTCTCCTGTAAAGCAGTACTTC.

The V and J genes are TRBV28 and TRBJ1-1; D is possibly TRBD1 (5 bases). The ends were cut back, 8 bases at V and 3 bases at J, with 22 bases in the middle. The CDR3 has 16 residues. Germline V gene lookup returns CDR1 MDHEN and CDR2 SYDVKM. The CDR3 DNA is TGTGCCAGCTTGGAGTTTAGGGGCAGGAGGGACACTGAAGCTTTCTTT. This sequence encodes CASLEFRGRRDTEAFF.

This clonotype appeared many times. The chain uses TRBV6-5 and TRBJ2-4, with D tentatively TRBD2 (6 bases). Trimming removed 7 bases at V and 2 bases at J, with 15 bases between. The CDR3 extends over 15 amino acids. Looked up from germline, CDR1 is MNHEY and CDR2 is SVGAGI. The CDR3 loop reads CASNRLGGTKNIQYF. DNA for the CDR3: TGTGCCAGCAATAGGTTGGGGGGAACCAAAAACATTCAGTACTTC.

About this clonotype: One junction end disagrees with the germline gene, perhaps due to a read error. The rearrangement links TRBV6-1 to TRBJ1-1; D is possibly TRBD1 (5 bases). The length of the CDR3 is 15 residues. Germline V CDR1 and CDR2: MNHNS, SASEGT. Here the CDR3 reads CASIPRSGENTEASF. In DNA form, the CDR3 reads TGTGCCAGCATCCCCCGGTCGGGGGAGAACACTGAAGCTTCCTTT.